The rows below give T cell receptor beta chains drawn from one sample of a study of shared clonotypes between healthy human individuals. Repertoires were generated with immunoSEQ multiplex PCR, while TCRdb's copy carries only in-frame clones and drops some. The table includes 530,000 or so clones, roughly 85% detected once. Sequenced: PBMCs. Receptor source: a woman between 40 and 55 years old in good health. Some clones in this sample may be carry-over from other donors' samples. Each CDR3 is given with its conserved first and last residue. The D gene is left open where the match is weak. Expanded clones are given a class, and other clones once, few, many or no size at all.

J | size | V | D | CDR3 | DNA
TRBJ2-7 | once | TRBV5-6 | TRBD2 | CASSLVLAGGEQYF | TGTGCCAGCAGCTTGGTTCTAGCGGGAGGCGAGCAGTACTTC
TRBJ2-5 | few | TRBV4-1 | NA | CASSQGARPPSYF | TGCGCCAGCAGCCAAGGGGCCCGGCCTCCCTCTTACTTC
TRBJ2-3 | NA | TRBV7-8 | NA | CASSPITGTHAHSQYF | TGTGCCAGCAGCCCCATAACCGGGACTCATGCCCACTCGCAGTATTTT
TRBJ1-5 | NA | TRBV6-4 | NA | CASTPPGRQPQHF | TGTGCCAGCACCCCTCCGGGACGGCAGCCCCAGCATTTT
TRBJ1-4 | NA | TRBV6-6 | NA | CASSYSLGRGEKLFF | TGTGCCAGCAGTTACAGCTTAGGGAGAGGGGAAAAACTGTTTTTT
TRBJ2-5 | NA | TRBV7-9 | TRBD2 | CASSLGGRETQYF | TGTGCCAGCAGCTTAGGCGGGAGGGAGACCCAGTACTTC
TRBJ2-7 | once | TRBV6-5 | TRBD1 | CASSYSAGGIEQYF | TGTGCCAGCAGTTACTCGGCAGGGGGCATCGAGCAGTACTTC
TRBJ2-1 | NA | TRBV6-5 | NA | CASSSRDWGNEQFF | TGTGCCAGCAGTTCCCGGGACTGGGGCAATGAGCAGTTCTTC
TRBJ2-7 | NA | TRBV27 | NA | CASSLLDREGEQYF | TGTGCCAGCAGTTTGTTGGACAGGGAGGGGGAGCAGTACTTC
TRBJ1-1 | NA | TRBV30 | NA | CAWSGQNTEAFF | TGTGCCTGGAGTGGGCAGAACACTGAAGCTTTCTTT
TRBJ2-3 | NA | TRBV19 | TRBD2 | CATRMGGSSDTQYF | TGTGCCACAAGGATGGGAGGGAGTTCAGATACGCAGTATTTT
TRBJ2-5 | NA | TRBV5-6 | NA | CASSPGEYPEGETQYF | TGTGCCAGCAGCCCTGGGGAGTATCCAGAAGGAGAGACCCAGTACTTC
TRBJ2-7 | NA | TRBV6-1 | NA | CASSEALGLEQYF | TGTGCCAGCAGTGAAGCGCTAGGGTTGGAGCAGTACTTC
TRBJ2-7 | NA | TRBV5-1 | NA | CASSLASAHSYEQYF | TGCGCCAGCAGCTTGGCTAGCGCTCACTCCTACGAGCAGTACTTC
TRBJ1-1 | NA | TRBV18 | TRBD1 | CASSPPGTVPPFF | TGTGCCAGCTCACCACCCGGGACAGTCCCCCCTTTCTTT
TRBJ1-5 | NA | TRBV2 | NA | CASSEFGAQNQPQHF | TGTGCCAGCAGTGAGTTTGGGGCCCAGAATCAGCCCCAGCATTTT
TRBJ1-2 | once | TRBV28 | NA | CASYSSTNYGYTF | TGTGCCAGTTACAGCTCGACTAACTATGGCTACACCTTC
TRBJ1-2 | NA | TRBV5-4 | TRBD1 | CASSDSGTGVYGYTF | TGTGCCAGCAGCGACTCCGGGACAGGCGTCTATGGCTACACCTTC
TRBJ2-7 | NA | TRBV5-1 | NA | CASSLLESSPYEQYF | TGCGCCAGCAGCTTGTTAGAGTCTTCACCCTACGAGCAGTACTTC
TRBJ2-1 | NA | TRBV29-1 | TRBD2 | CSVEAPGVAGVPYNEQFF | TGCAGCGTTGAAGCCCCGGGTGTAGCGGGAGTTCCCTACAATGAGCAGTTCTTC
TRBJ1-4 | NA | TRBV30 | NA | CAWSLNAGDNEKLFF | TGTGCCTGGAGTCTTAACGCAGGAGATAATGAAAAACTGTTTTTT
TRBJ2-3 | NA | TRBV4-3 | TRBD2 | CASSQGVSGSGTDTQYF | TGCGCCAGCAGCCAAGGGGTTAGCGGGAGTGGGACAGATACGCAGTATTTT
TRBJ1-5 | NA | TRBV15 | TRBD1 | CATSRDTGDQPQHF | TGTGCCACCAGCAGAGATACAGGGGATCAGCCCCAGCATTTT
TRBJ2-3 | NA | TRBV6-5 | NA | CASSYGRSTDTQYF | TGTGCCAGCAGTTACGGCAGAAGCACAGATACGCAGTATTTT
TRBJ2-5 | NA | TRBV18 | TRBD1 | CASSPRASTGGAGETQYF | TGTGCCAGCTCACCACGGGCCTCGACAGGGGGCGCGGGAGAGACCCAGTACTTC
TRBJ2-3 | NA | TRBV15 | NA | CATRIGARDGQYF | TGTGCCACCAGAATCGGGGCAAGGGATGGGCAGTATTTT
TRBJ2-5 | once | TRBV5-1 | TRBD1 | CASSSRTGGRETQYF | TGCGCCAGCAGCTCCCGGACAGGGGGCAGGGAGACCCAGTACTTC
TRBJ1-2 | NA | TRBV5-4 | NA | CASSMDGPNGYTF | TGTGCCAGCAGCATGGACGGGCCCAATGGCTACACCTTC
TRBJ1-2 | NA | TRBV19 | TRBD1 | CASSFTGGSYGYTF | TGTGCCAGTAGTTTCACAGGGGGCAGCTATGGCTACACCTTC
TRBJ1-1 | NA | TRBV30 | TRBD1 | CAWPSLGQGRDTEAFF | TGTGCCTGGCCGTCGTTGGGACAGGGGAGGGACACTGAAGCTTTCTTT
TRBJ2-3 | few | TRBV10-2 | TRBD2 | CASQREGPYADTQYF | TGCGCCAGCCAGCGGGAGGGTCCCTATGCAGATACGCAGTATTTT
TRBJ1-3 | NA | TRBV5-8 | NA | CASSLVRGAGDSGNTIYF | TGTGCCAGCAGCTTGGTTAGGGGTGCGGGCGACTCTGGAAACACCATATATTTT
TRBJ1-6 | NA | TRBV10-3 | NA | CAISERAQERNSPLHF | TGTGCCATCAGTGAGAGGGCCCAAGAACGGAATTCACCCCTCCACTTT
TRBJ1-4 | NA | TRBV28 | NA | CASRPGGEKLFF | TGTGCCAGCAGACCGGGCGGGGAAAAACTGTTTTTT
TRBJ1-1 | many | TRBV29-1 | NA | CSVDAAGNTEAFF | TGCAGCGTTGACGCAGCCGGGAACACTGAAGCTTTCTTT
TRBJ2-1 | NA | TRBV9 | NA | CASSVGGRNEQFF | TGTGCCAGCAGCGTAGGGGGGCGCAATGAGCAGTTCTTC
TRBJ1-2 | few | TRBV2 | NA | CASSERGAAQF | TGTGCCAGCAGTGAGAGAGGGGCTGCCCAATTC
TRBJ2-5 | NA | TRBV11-2 | NA | CASSLSYQETQYF | TGTGCCAGCAGCTTATCATACCAAGAGACCCAGTACTTC
TRBJ2-3 | once | TRBV7-3 | TRBD2 | CASSLTGPLRTSGYTDTQYF | TGTGCCAGCAGCTTAACGGGCCCGCTTCGGACTAGCGGATACACAGATACGCAGTATTTT
TRBJ1-1 | few | TRBV7-2 | NA | CASGWGANTEAFF | TGTGCCAGCGGGTGGGGGGCCAACACTGAAGCTTTCTTT
TRBJ2-7 | few | TRBV2 | TRBD2 | CASRTGTSGANYEQYF | TGTGCCAGCAGAACCGGGACTAGCGGGGCAAACTACGAGCAGTACTTC
TRBJ2-5 | NA | TRBV5-4 | TRBD2 | CASSFPGLDRETQYF | TGTGCCAGCAGCTTTCCGGGACTAGATCGGGAGACCCAGTACTTC
TRBJ1-1 | NA | TRBV5-1 | TRBD1 | CASTRDRGVGEAFF | TGCGCCAGCACCCGGGACAGGGGGGTTGGTGAAGCTTTCTTT
TRBJ2-5 | NA | TRBV5-1 | TRBD1 | CASSLSGGTATQYF | TGCGCCAGCAGCTTATCAGGGGGCACAGCGACCCAGTACTTC
TRBJ2-7 | NA | TRBV5-1 | TRBD1 | CASSWGTGERYEQYF | TGCGCCAGCAGCTGGGGGACAGGGGAACGCTACGAGCAGTACTTC
TRBJ1-2 | NA | TRBV6-1 | TRBD1 | CASSLRGDGYTF | TGTGCCAGCAGCCTCAGGGGGGATGGCTACACCTTC
TRBJ1-6 | NA | TRBV30 | NA | CAWAEDTTYNSPLHF | TGTGCCTGGGCTGAAGACACGACCTATAATTCACCCCTCCACTTT
TRBJ2-7 | NA | TRBV29-1 | NA | CSVEGLGNSYEQYF | TGCAGCGTTGAAGGACTAGGCAACTCCTACGAGCAGTACTTC
TRBJ2-4 | NA | TRBV18 | TRBD2 | CASSPSISGGQNIQYF | TGTGCCAGCTCACCCTCGATTAGCGGGGGCCAAAACATTCAGTACTTC
TRBJ1-3 | NA | TRBV27 | TRBD1 | CASGDRLSGNTIYF | TGTGCCAGCGGGGACAGACTCTCTGGAAACACCATATATTTT
TRBJ1-5 | NA | TRBV9 | TRBD1 | CASRESIRQGKDQPQHF | TGTGCCAGCAGAGAATCAATACGACAGGGGAAAGACCAGCCCCAGCATTTT
TRBJ1-2 | NA | TRBV12-5 | NA | CASGLALDYGYTF | TGTGCTAGTGGTTTGGCATTGGACTATGGCTACACCTTC
TRBJ2-7 | NA | TRBV5-6 | TRBD1 | CASSLDQGQFPYEQYF | TGTGCCAGCAGCTTGGATCAGGGACAGTTTCCCTACGAGCAGTACTTC